The sequence of this T cell receptor (beta chain) was determined in a study of CXCR3-negative and CXCR3-positive naive CD8 T cells. General study points: In CXCR3-positive naive cells, the TRB CDR3s were more hydrophobic than in CXCR3-negative naive cells. Naive subsets did not differ in surface CD5, and the authors estimated TCR strength using properties of the TRB CDR3. Whereas memory cells differed, naive CXCR3-negative and CXCR3-positive cells shared similar TRBV-TRBJ usage.

Via 5' RACE with UMI labels, TRB cDNA libraries were prepared. TCRdb reanalyzed the 5' RACE reads and collapses them to one entry per CDR3 protein, without DNA. The sample data list tens of thousands of distinct CDR3 sequences. Using triplicate sorts, 300,000 cells were collected each time from every CD8+ T cell subset. Naive CD8+ T cells had a CD45RO-CCR7+CD27+CD95- phenotype. Germline lookup yields CDR1 SGHTA and CDR2 FQGTGA. This CDR3 region has 13 residues. Regarding this clonotype: Its antigen is not known.

The chain links TRBV7-3 to TRBJ1-2; TCRdb outputs TRBD1, but without DNA this stays unchecked. This sequence was found in a human donor in good health. Some clones in this sample may be carry-over from other donors' samples. What was sequenced was naive CXCR3+ CD8+ T cells from blood. Subset: CD45RO-CCR7+CD27+CD95- naive CD8+ T cells expressing CXCR3 (TNR3+). This chain's CDR3 is CASSADRGYGYTF.